The next 30 T cell receptor beta chains were all read from a single sample in a study of identical twins. TCRdb passed the 5' RACE reads through MiXCR, listing each CDR3 protein once. Of approximately 590,000 distinct CDR3 sequences listed, approximately 10% are singletons. These same data were also listed under a study on yellow fever vaccine responses in identical twins.

Sequencing was performed on PBMCs. Every receptor here comes from a woman younger than 30 in good health.

This clonotype was observed a few times. The V and J genes are TRBV20-1 and TRBJ2-5, with TRBD2 as a possible D gene (7 bases). The CDR3 length is 16 residues. Germline CDR1 reads DFQATT; CDR2 reads SNEGSKA (reference sequence). V shed 0 bases and J shed 5 bases, with 19 bases lying between them. The CDR3 region has the DNA TGCAGTGCTAGAGATCTGAGGGGGGAGGGTGAGGAGACCCAGTACTTC. Its protein is CSARDLRGEGEETQYF.

Many counts were recorded for this clonotype. This chain connects TRBV12-3 or TRBV12-4 to TRBJ2-5; D gene unclear. V was pared by 6 bases and J by 4 bases, with 15 bases between. The length of the CDR3 is 14 residues. CDR3 amino acids: CASSFRHTTETQYF. As DNA, the CDR3 is TGTGCCAGCAGCTTCCGACACACAACAGAGACCCAGTACTTC.

This chain connects TRBV6-1 to TRBJ1-6, with D hard to call. V was clipped by 5 bases and J by 0 bases, with 17 bases between them. The CDR3 spans 18 residues. The germline CDR1 and CDR2 sequences are MNHNS and SASEGT. CDR3: CASSPYPEGISYNSPLHF. Here the CDR3 DNA reads TGTGCCAGCAGTCCATACCCCGAGGGAATCTCCTATAATTCACCCCTCCACTTT.

The chain couples TRBV5-1 to TRBJ2-3; D gene unclear. The CDR3 spans 15 residues. The V end lost 0 bases, the J end lost 4 bases, and 12 bases lay between the germline ends. Germline V gives CDR1 SGHRS, CDR2 YFSETQ. CDR3 coding DNA: TGCGCCAGCAGCTTGGAGGTCCTTGCGTCAGATACGCAGTATTTT. Encoded protein: CASSLEVLASDTQYF.

The rearrangement uses TRBV29-1 and TRBJ2-1; 9 nucleotides agree with TRBD2. The CDR3 contains 18 residues. V lost 0 bases, J lost 0 bases, and 9 bases stayed unmatched. Germline V CDR1 and CDR2: SQVTM, ANQGSEA. CDR3 amino acids: CSVEDYSGGLSSYNEQFF. The CDR3 DNA reads as TGCAGCGTTGAAGATTACAGCGGGGGGTTGAGCTCCTACAATGAGCAGTTCTTC.

This clonotype has a count of ten or more. The V gene is TRBV6-5, the J gene TRBJ2-3, with 7 bases aligning to TRBD1. Losses at the gene ends were 2 bases for V and 5 bases for J; bases not matched to a gene: 4. The CDR3 totals 14 residues. Germline V gene lookup returns CDR1 MNHEY and CDR2 SVGAGI. The chain's CDR3 is CASSYLDRVDTQYF. The CDR3 region has the DNA TGTGCCAGCAGTTACCTCGACAGGGTAGATACGCAGTATTTT.

The J gene is TRBJ1-2, the V gene TRBV5-1, with 9 nucleotides matching TRBD1. The CDR3 loop spans 14 amino acids. In germline, CDR1 is SGHRS, CDR2 YFSETQ. Unmatched junction bases numbered 5, after V lost 3 bases and J lost 5 bases. The CDR3 here is CASSSSDRGYGYTF. CDR3 DNA: TGCGCCAGCAGCTCTTCGGACAGGGGATATGGCTACACCTTC.

In its sample, this clonotype was seen a few times. The chain employs TRBV7-2 and TRBJ2-7; D is undetermined. Deletions cut 1 base from V and 0 bases from J, with 10 bases between. This CDR3 is 15 amino acids long. Germline V gene sequence: CDR1 SGHTA, CDR2 FQGNSA. In DNA form, the CDR3 reads TGTGCCAGCAGCTTAGTGGCCGCCGGCTCCTACGAGCAGTACTTC. It translates to CASSLVAAGSYEQYF.

This clonotype has a count of ten or more. This chain uses TRBV12-3 or TRBV12-4 with TRBJ2-2; D is unresolved. This CDR3 is 14 amino acids long. V lost 2 bases and J lost 4, with 8 bases in between. The CDR3 region has the DNA TGTGCCAGCAGTTTACGGGCTACCACCGGGGAGCTGTTTTTT. Translated, it gives CASSLRATTGELFF.

The J gene is TRBJ2-7, the V gene TRBV4-2, with TRBD2 as a possible D gene (6 bases). Trimming removed 7 bases from V and 4 bases from J, with 23 bases in between. Germline values: CDR1 LGHNA, CDR2 YNFKEQ. This CDR3 is 16 amino acids long. The CDR3 loop is CASTRVMGEATYEQYF. CDR3 sequence (DNA): TGTGCCAGCACCCGTGTAATGGGGGAGGCCACGTACGAGCAGTACTTC.

This clonotype appeared many times. The chain has TRBV5-6 and TRBJ2-7; 10 bases fit TRBD1. The CDR3 covers 15 residues. Germline assignment: CDR1 SGHDT and CDR2 YYEEEE. Unmatched junction bases numbered 5, after V lost 2 bases and J lost 3 bases. CDR3 coding DNA: TGTGCCAGCAGCTTCCGGACAGGGGGTTACTACGAGCAGTACTTC. The encoded protein is CASSFRTGGYYEQYF.

V gene TRBV6-1 combines with J gene TRBJ2-4; D uncertain. This CDR3 has 15 residues. Trimming shortened V by 3 bases and J by 0 bases, and 9 bases separated the two germline ends. Germline V CDR1 and CDR2: MNHNS, SASEGT. CDR3 amino acids: CASSDRALAKNIQYF. The DNA of the CDR3 is TGTGCCAGCAGTGATAGGGCCCTAGCCAAAAACATTCAGTACTTC.

The sample holds many counts of this clonotype. The chain couples TRBV7-2 to TRBJ2-3; no clear D. CDR1 is SGHTA, CDR2 FQGNSA, per germline. Trimming stripped 5 bases from V and 2 bases from J, with 8 bases between. The length of the CDR3 is 13 residues. DNA for the CDR3: TGTGCCAGCAGCCTACAGACCACAGATACGCAGTATTTT. Translating it yields CASSLQTTDTQYF.

The chain employs TRBV2 and TRBJ2-2, with D possibly matching TRBD1 (6 bases). The germline V and J ends were trimmed by 3 bases and 3 bases, with 17 bases remaining between them. Germline V gene data show CDR1 as SNHLY and CDR2 as FYNNEI. The CDR3 has 17 residues. CDR3 sequence (DNA): TGTGCCAGCAGTGAGCCGCCAGGGGTGAGACACACCGGGGAGCTGTTTTTT. Translated: CASSEPPGVRHTGELFF.

This chain links TRBV6-5 with TRBJ2-5; TRBD2 matches 14 bases. J was trimmed by 10 bases and V by 4 bases; bases with no gene match: 14. The CDR3 contains 17 residues. CDR1 and CDR2 (germline): MNHEY, SVGAGI. CDR3 sequence reads: CASSSPQGLAGGQDQYF. CDR3 bases: TGTGCCAGCAGTTCTCCCCAAGGACTAGCGGGGGGCCAGGACCAGTACTTC.

The chain links TRBV5-1 to TRBJ1-1; weak D call: TRBD1 (5 bases). Germline V gene lookup returns CDR1 SGHRS and CDR2 YFSETQ. This CDR3 region has 13 residues. V was shortened by 0 bases and J by 7 bases, with 10 bases between the two germline ends. The DNA for the CDR3 is TGCGCCAGCAGCTTGGATGGGGGGAATGAAGCTTTCTTT. It encodes CASSLDGGNEAFF.

This clonotype has at least ten counts. The chain carries TRBV20-1 and TRBJ2-7; no firm D call. This CDR3 has 11 residues. Trimming took 6 bases from V and 5 from J, leaving 11 bases between them. Germline CDR1 DFQATT, CDR2 SNEGSKA (reference sequence). CDR3 nucleotides: TGCAGTGCCAACCGGAAAGACGAGCAGTACTTC. Protein: CSANRKDEQYF.

There are a few counts of this clonotype. The V gene is TRBV3-1, the J gene TRBJ2-3; 9 bases fit TRBD2. Germline CDR1 reads LGHDT; CDR2 reads YNNKEL (reference sequence). This CDR3 contains 17 residues. The trim removed 0 bases at V and 5 bases at J, leaving 9 bases unmatched. CDR3 protein: CASSQDYAGGPRDTQYF. As DNA, the CDR3 is TGTGCCAGCAGCCAAGATTATGCGGGAGGGCCAAGAGATACGCAGTATTTT.

This clonotype came up a few times. This chain connects TRBV5-1 to TRBJ2-7; D is unresolved. The germline V gene has CDR1 SGHRS and CDR2 YFSETQ. The CDR3 runs 12 residues. Trimming took 2 bases from V and 5 from J, leaving 8 bases between them. The DNA of the CDR3 is TGCGCCAGCAGCTTTGCAGGTGACGAGCAGTACTTC. Its translation: CASSFAGDEQYF.

This clonotype came up a few times. This chain connects TRBV2 to TRBJ1-4; 7 bases are shared with TRBD1. Trimming at V came to 6 bases and at J to 4 bases, leaving 8 bases not matched to a gene. Germline V gene lookup returns CDR1 SNHLY and CDR2 FYNNEI. The CDR3 has 15 amino acids. CDR3 protein: CASRGTELVNEKLFF. The CDR3 region has the DNA TGTGCCAGCAGAGGGACAGAGCTTGTTAATGAAAAACTGTTTTTT. Full variable domain (outside the CDR3, taken from reference TRBV2 and TRBJ1-4): EPEVTQTPSHQVTQMGQEVILRCVPISNHLYFYWYRQILGQKVEFLVSFYNNEISEKSEIFDDQFSVERPDGSNFTLKIRSTKLEDSAMYFCASRGTELVNEKLFFGSGTQLSVL.

This clonotype was counted ten times or more. This rearrangement joins TRBV20-1 to TRBJ2-5; D perhaps matches TRBD2 (6 bases). V was cut by 5 bases and J by 1 base, with 17 bases left in between. CDR1 is DFQATT and CDR2 is SNEGSKA in the germline V gene (reference sequence). The CDR3 contains 15 residues. CDR3 protein: CSAPSRDLLQETQYF. The CDR3 DNA is TGCAGTGCTCCCTCCCGGGACTTACTCCAAGAGACCCAGTACTTC.

The V and J genes are TRBV15 and TRBJ2-1, with D tentatively TRBD2 (7 bases). This CDR3 has 15 amino acids. Trimming left V 7 bases short and J 4 bases short, with 17 bases between. Germline V gives CDR1 LNHNV, CDR2 YYDKDF (reference sequence). CDR3 loop: CATNLQRGGYNEQFF. Here the CDR3 DNA reads TGTGCCACCAACCTCCAGAGGGGGGGTTACAATGAGCAGTTCTTC.

This clonotype has a handful of counts. This chain joins TRBV6-1 and TRBJ1-1, with D perhaps matching TRBD1 (5 bases). The ends were cut back, 4 bases at V and 4 bases at J, with 13 bases in the middle. In germline, CDR1 is MNHNS, CDR2 SASEGT. This CDR3 spans 14 amino acids. The chain's CDR3 is CASSARVESTEAFF. CDR3 nucleotide sequence: TGTGCCAGCAGTGCCAGGGTTGAGTCCACTGAAGCTTTCTTT.

Ten or more counts support this clonotype. The chain employs TRBV5-1 and TRBJ2-1; 9 nucleotides align to TRBD1. From germline, CDR1 is SGHRS and CDR2 YFSETQ. V lost 0 bases to trimming and J lost 4 bases; unmatched junction nucleotides: 2. The CDR3 sequence is 15 residues long. CDR3 sequence (DNA): TGCGCCAGCAGCTTGGGGACAGGGGAGTACAATGAGCAGTTCTTC. Residues: CASSLGTGEYNEQFF.

This clonotype was seen at least ten times. The chain recombines TRBV28 with TRBJ2-1; 11 bases are a match to TRBD2. The J segment lost 5 bases and the V segment lost 6 bases, leaving 6 bases of the junction unmatched. The germline V gene has CDR1 MDHEN and CDR2 SYDVKM. The CDR3 covers 15 residues. DNA of the CDR3: TGTGCCAGCAGCTCGCTAGCGGGAGGTCACAATGAGCAGTTCTTC. Translated: CASSSLAGGHNEQFF.

In its sample, this clonotype was seen a few times. The J gene is TRBJ2-7, the V gene TRBV4-1; D not resolved. V was clipped by 4 bases and J by 5 bases, with 15 bases between them. Germline-derived CDR1 and CDR2 are MGHRA and YSYEKL. This CDR3 has 14 residues. DNA for the CDR3: TGCGCCAGCAGCCCCGCTAGATCTCCTCACGAGCAGTACTTC. Residues: CASSPARSPHEQYF.

J is TRBJ2-7 and V is TRBV7-2; 7 nucleotides line up with TRBD1. CDR3 length equals 16 residues. V gave up 6 bases and J gave up 1 base; unmatched junction bases: 12. Germline-derived CDR1 and CDR2 are SGHTA and FQGNSA. The CDR3 DNA reads TGTGCCAGCAGTAGAGGCTGGGGACAGCGATCCTACGAGCAGTACTTC. Translated: CASSRGWGQRSYEQYF.

A few counts support this clonotype. DNA for the CDR3: TGCGCCAGCAGCTTGAGGCCAGATTCATCCTACGAGCAGTACTTC. This codes for CASSLRPDSSYEQYF. The chain joins TRBV5-1 to TRBJ2-7, with D hard to call. Germline CDR1 and CDR2: SGHRS and YFSETQ. V was trimmed by 1 base and J by 1 base, leaving 12 bases between them. This CDR3 is built from 15 residues. The variable domain in full, with the rest retrieved from reference TRBV5-1 and TRBJ2-7, is KAGVTQTPRYLIKTRGQQVTLSCSPISGHRSVSWYQQTPGQGLQFLFEYFSETQRNKGNFPGRFSGRQFSNSRSEMNVSTLELGDSALYLCASSLRPDSSYEQYFGPGTRLTVT.

This clonotype was seen at least ten times. V gene TRBV7-8 combines with J gene TRBJ2-7; 7 nucleotides align to TRBD2. V trimming: 4 bases; J trimming: 0 bases; junction bases outside the gene matches: 6. The CDR3 sequence is 15 residues long. The germline V gene encodes CDR1 SGHVS and CDR2 FQNEAQ. The CDR3 bases are TGTGCCAGCAGCTCGCGCGGGGACTACTCCTACGAGCAGTACTTC. Its protein product is CASSSRGDYSYEQYF.

This clonotype was detected ten times or more. V and J are TRBV7-9 and TRBJ2-7; 7 bases agree with TRBD1. The CDR3 has 13 residues. With V trimmed by 6 bases and J by 4 bases, 6 bases remained unmatched. Per germline, CDR1 SEHNR and CDR2 FQNEAQ (reference sequence). CDR3 amino acids: CASRDQGEYEQYF. The CDR3, as DNA: TGTGCCAGCAGAGACCAGGGGGAGTACGAGCAGTACTTC.